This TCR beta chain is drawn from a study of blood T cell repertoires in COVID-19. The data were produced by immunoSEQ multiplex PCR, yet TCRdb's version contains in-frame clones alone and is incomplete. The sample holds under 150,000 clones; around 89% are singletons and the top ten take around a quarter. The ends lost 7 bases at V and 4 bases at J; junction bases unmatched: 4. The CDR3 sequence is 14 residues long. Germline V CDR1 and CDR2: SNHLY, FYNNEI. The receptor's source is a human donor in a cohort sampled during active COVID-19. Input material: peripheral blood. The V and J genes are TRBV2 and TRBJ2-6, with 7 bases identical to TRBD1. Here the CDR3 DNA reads TGTGCCAGCAAGACAGGGTCCGGGGCCAACGTCCTGACTTTC. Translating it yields CASKTGSGANVLTF.